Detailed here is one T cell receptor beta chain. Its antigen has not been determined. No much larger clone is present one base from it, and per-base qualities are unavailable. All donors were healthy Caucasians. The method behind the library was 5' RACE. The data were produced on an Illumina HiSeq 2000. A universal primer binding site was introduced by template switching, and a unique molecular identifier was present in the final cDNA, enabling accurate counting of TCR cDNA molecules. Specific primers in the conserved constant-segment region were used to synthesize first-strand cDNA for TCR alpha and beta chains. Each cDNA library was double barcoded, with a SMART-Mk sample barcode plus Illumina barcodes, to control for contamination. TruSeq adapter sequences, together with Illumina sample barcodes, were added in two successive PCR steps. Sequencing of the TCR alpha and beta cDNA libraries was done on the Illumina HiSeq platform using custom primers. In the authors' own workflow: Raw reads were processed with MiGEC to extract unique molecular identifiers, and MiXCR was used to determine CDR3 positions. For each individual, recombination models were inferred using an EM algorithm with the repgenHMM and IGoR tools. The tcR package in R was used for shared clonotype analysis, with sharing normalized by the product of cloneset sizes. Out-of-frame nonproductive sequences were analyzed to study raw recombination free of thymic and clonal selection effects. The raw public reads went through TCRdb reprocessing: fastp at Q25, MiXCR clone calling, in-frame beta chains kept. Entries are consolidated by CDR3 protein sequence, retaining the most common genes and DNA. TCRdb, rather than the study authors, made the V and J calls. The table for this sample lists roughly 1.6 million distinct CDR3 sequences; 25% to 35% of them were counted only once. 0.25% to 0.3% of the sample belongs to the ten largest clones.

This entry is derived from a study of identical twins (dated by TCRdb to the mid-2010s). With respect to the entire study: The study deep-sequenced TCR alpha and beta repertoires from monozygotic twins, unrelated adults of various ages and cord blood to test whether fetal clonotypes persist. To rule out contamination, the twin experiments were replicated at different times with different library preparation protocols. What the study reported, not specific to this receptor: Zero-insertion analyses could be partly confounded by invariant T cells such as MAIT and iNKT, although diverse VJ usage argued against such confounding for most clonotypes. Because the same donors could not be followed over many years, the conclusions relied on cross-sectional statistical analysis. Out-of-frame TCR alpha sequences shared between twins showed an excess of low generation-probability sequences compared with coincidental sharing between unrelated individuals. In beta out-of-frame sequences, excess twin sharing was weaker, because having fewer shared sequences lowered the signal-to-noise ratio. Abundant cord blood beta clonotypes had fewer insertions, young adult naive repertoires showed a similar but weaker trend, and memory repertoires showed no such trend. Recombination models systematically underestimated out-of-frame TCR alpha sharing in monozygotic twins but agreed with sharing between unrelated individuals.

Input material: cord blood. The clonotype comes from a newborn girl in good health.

Here the CDR3 is given as CASSSFWDYPYNEQFF. The nucleotide sequence is TGTGCCAGCAGCTCCTTCTGGGACTACCCGTACAATGAGCAGTTCTTC. Recombination connected TRBV11-2 to TRBJ2-1; 7 bases in between match TRBD2. The CDR3 goes from the cysteine to the phenylalanine over 16 residues. Only CDR3 DNA is held: 48 bases, read in frame from base 1. CDR1 and CDR2, per the germline V gene, are SGHAT and FQNNGV. After removal of 4 bases from V and 4 bases from J, the junction retains 10 bases not matched to a gene.